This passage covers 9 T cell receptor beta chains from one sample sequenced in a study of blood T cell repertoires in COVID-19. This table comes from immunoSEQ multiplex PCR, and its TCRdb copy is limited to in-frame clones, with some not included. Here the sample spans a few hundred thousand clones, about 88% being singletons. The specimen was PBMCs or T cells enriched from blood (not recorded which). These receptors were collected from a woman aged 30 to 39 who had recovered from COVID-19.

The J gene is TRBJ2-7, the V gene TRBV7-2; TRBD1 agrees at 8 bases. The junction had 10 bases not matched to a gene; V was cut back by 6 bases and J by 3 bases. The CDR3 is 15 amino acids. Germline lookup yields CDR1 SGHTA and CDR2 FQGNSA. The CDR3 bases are TGTGCCAGCAGGAGGGGCGGGACAGGAGACTACGAGCAGTACTTC. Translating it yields CASRRGGTGDYEQYF.

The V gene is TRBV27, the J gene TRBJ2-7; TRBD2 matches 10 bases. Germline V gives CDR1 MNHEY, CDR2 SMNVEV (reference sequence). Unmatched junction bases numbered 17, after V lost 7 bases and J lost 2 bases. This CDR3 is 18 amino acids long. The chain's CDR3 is CASTDRPSSGGFTYEQYF. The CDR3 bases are TGTGCCAGCACCGATCGACCCAGTAGCGGGGGGTTCACCTACGAGCAGTACTTC.

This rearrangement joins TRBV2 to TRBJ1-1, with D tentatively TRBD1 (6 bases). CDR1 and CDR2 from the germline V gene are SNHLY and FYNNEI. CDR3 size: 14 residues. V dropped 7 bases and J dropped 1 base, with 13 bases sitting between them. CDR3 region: CASKSGHPNTEAFF. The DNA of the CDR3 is TGTGCCAGCAAGTCGGGACACCCGAACACTGAAGCTTTCTTT.

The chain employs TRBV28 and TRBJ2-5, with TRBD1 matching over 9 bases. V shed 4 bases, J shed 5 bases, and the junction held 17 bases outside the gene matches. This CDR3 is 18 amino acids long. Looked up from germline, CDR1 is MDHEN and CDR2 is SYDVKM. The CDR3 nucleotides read TGTGCCAGCAGTTCCGCCGGCCGACACAGGGGGCGGGGGGAGACCCAGTACTTC. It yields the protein CASSSAGRHRGRGETQYF.

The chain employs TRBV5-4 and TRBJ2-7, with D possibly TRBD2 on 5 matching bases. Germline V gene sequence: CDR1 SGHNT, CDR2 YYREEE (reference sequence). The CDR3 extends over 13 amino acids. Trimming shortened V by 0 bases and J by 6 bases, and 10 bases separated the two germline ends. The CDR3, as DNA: TGTGCCAGCAGCTTGGGAGGGATGCGCGAGCAGTACTTC. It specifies CASSLGGMREQYF.

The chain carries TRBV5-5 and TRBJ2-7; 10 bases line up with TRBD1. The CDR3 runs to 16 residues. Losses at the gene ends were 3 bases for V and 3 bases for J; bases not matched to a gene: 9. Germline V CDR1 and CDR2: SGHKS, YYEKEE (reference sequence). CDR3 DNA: TGTGCCAGCAGCTCCACCGGGACAGGGGCTATCTACGAGCAGTACTTC. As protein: CASSSTGTGAIYEQYF.

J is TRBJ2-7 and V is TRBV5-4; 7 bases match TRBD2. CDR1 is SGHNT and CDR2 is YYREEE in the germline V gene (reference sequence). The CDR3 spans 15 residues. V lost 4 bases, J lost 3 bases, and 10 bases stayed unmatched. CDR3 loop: CASSPDRTRNYEQYF. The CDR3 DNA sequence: TGTGCCAGCAGCCCAGATAGGACTAGAAACTACGAGCAGTACTTC. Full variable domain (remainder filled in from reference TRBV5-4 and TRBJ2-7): ETGVTQSPTHLIKTRGQQVTLRCSSQSGHNTVSWYQQALGQGPQFIFQYYREEENGRGNFPPRFSGLQFPNYSSELNVNALELDDSALYLCASSPDRTRNYEQYFGPGTRLTVT.

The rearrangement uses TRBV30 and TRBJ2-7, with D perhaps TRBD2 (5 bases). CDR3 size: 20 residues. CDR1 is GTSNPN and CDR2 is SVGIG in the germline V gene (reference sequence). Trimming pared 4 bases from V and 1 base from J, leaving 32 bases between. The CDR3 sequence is CAWKSGNNLDEYLNSYEQYF. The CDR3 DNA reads TGTGCCTGGAAGTCGGGGAATAACCTGGATGAGTACCTGAATTCCTACGAGCAGTACTTC.

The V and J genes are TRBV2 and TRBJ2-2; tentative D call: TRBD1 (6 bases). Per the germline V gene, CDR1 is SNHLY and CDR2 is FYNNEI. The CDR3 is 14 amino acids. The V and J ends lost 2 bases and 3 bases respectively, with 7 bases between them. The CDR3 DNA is TGTGCCAGCAGTGAATCAGGGGACACCGGGGAGCTGTTTTTT. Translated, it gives CASSESGDTGELFF.